The 27 T cell receptor beta chains reported below all come from one sample, sequenced in a study of somatic mutations in cytotoxic T cells in rheumatoid arthritis. TCRdb keeps only in-frame clones here, not all; method: immunoSEQ multiplex PCR. The table has approximately 19,000 clones, more than 70% seen once. The sequenced sample was CD8+ T cells sorted from blood. These receptors all stem from an adult with rheumatoid arthritis.

CDR3 in amino acids: CASSSWHEQFF. CDR3 DNA: TGTGCCAGCAGCTCTTGGCATGAGCAGTTCTTC. This chain joins TRBV7-8 and TRBJ2-1; D remains ambiguous. CDR1 and CDR2 from the germline V gene are SGHVS and FQNEAQ. Trimming left V 4 bases short and J 8 bases short, with 6 bases between. The CDR3 runs to 11 residues.

The gene calls are TRBV30 and TRBJ2-7, with D tentatively TRBD1 (6 bases). The CDR3 length is 15 residues. Germline lookup yields CDR1 GTSNPN and CDR2 SVGIG (reference sequence). Trimming removed 2 bases at V and 6 bases at J, with 20 bases between. CDR3 bases: TGTGCCTGGAGTTTCCCCACCATTGGCAGGGGCGAGCAGTACTTC. Residues: CAWSFPTIGRGEQYF.

This chain uses TRBV7-9 with TRBJ2-1, with D perhaps TRBD1 or TRBD2 (5 bases each). There are 15 residues in the CDR3. The V end lost 5 bases, the J end lost 1 base, and 12 bases lay between the germline ends. The germline gives CDR1 SEHNR, CDR2 FQNEAQ (reference sequence). This CDR3 is CASSPPGLSYNEQFF. CDR3 DNA sequence: TGTGCCAGCAGCCCCCCGGGGCTGTCCTACAATGAGCAGTTCTTC.

This clone showed up just a few times. The chain recombines TRBV4-2 with TRBJ2-1, with 10 bases identical to TRBD2. This CDR3 is built from 15 residues. Unmatched junction bases numbered 6, after V lost 3 bases and J lost 7 bases. Germline V gene data show CDR1 as LGHNA and CDR2 as YNFKEQ. The CDR3 sequence: CASSQGPSGSNEQFF. For the CDR3, the DNA is TGTGCCAGCAGCCAGGGGCCTAGCGGGAGTAATGAGCAGTTCTTC.

In this sample, this clone turned up once. An end of the junction does not agree with germline; a read error may underlie this. V and J are TRBV9 and TRBJ1-2, with D unresolved. This CDR3 is 11 amino acids long. The germline gives CDR1 SGDLS, CDR2 YYNGEE. CDR3 bases: TGTGCCAGCAGCGCCCTTTATGACTACACCTTC. It translates to CASSALYDYTF.

The chain uses TRBV7-9 and TRBJ2-3; 8 bases match TRBD2. Germline lookup yields CDR1 SEHNR and CDR2 FQNEAQ (reference sequence). This CDR3 contains 15 residues. V gave up 1 base and J gave up 3 bases; unmatched junction bases: 3. For the CDR3, the DNA is TGTGCCAGCAGCTTAGGCGGGGGGCCTACAGATACGCAGTATTTT. It yields the protein CASSLGGGPTDTQYF.

The chain links TRBV30 to TRBJ1-2; D gene uncertain. The CDR3 sequence is 13 residues long. V shed 0 bases and J shed 8 bases, with 13 bases lying between them. CDR1 is GTSNPN and CDR2 is SVGIG in the germline V gene (reference sequence). As DNA, the CDR3 is TGTGCCTGGAGTGTAGTGGGGTTCGGGGGCTACACCTTC. Protein product: CAWSVVGFGGYTF. The entire variable domain, with the rest obtained from reference TRBV30 and TRBJ1-2, is as follows: SQTIHQWPATLVQPVGSPLSLECTVEGTSNPNLYWYRQAAGRGLQLLFYSVGIGQISSEVPQNLSASRPQDRQFILSSKKLLLSDSGFYLCAWSVVGFGGYTFGSGTRLTVV.

The genes are TRBV16 and TRBJ2-7, with 7 bases lining up with TRBD1. After removal of 3 bases from V and 4 bases from J, the junction contained 9 bases not matched to a gene. The CDR3 runs to 15 residues. Germline values: CDR1 KGHSY, CDR2 FQNENV. The CDR3 loop is CASSHTDRLSYEQYF. The CDR3 nucleotides read TGTGCCAGCAGCCATACGGACAGGCTGAGTTACGAGCAGTACTTC. Filled out from reference TRBV16 and TRBJ2-7, the complete variable domain reads GEEVAQTPKHLVRGEGQKAKLYCAPIKGHSYVFWYQQVLKNEFKFLISFQNENVFDETGMPKERFSAKCLPNSPCSLEIQATKLEDSAVYFCASSHTDRLSYEQYFGPGTRLTVT.

This chain connects TRBV5-1 to TRBJ2-2; no definite D call. This CDR3 is built from 12 residues. Looked up from germline, CDR1 is SGHRS and CDR2 is YFSETQ. The V and J ends lost 7 bases and 6 bases respectively, with 10 bases between them. CDR3 nucleotide sequence: TGCGCCAGCCCCACCGCTGCCGGGGAGCTGTTTTTT. Its translation is CASPTAAGELFF. Looking up the rest from reference TRBV5-1 and TRBJ2-2 gives the full variable domain: KAGVTQTPRYLIKTRGQQVTLSCSPISGHRSVSWYQQTPGQGLQFLFEYFSETQRNKGNFPGRFSGRQFSNSRSEMNVSTLELGDSALYLCASPTAAGELFFGEGSRLTVL.

This clone was seen only a few times. The V and J genes are TRBV30 and TRBJ1-1; possible D gene TRBD1, 5 bases. CDR3 length equals 14 residues. Germline V gene sequence: CDR1 GTSNPN, CDR2 SVGIG (reference sequence). Trimming shortened V by 0 bases and J by 4 bases, and 12 bases separated the two germline ends. The CDR3 spells CAWSVSYRGTEAFF. CDR3 DNA: TGTGCCTGGAGTGTATCTTATAGGGGCACTGAAGCTTTCTTT. Full variable domain (rest looked up from reference TRBV30 and TRBJ1-1): SQTIHQWPATLVQPVGSPLSLECTVEGTSNPNLYWYRQAAGRGLQLLFYSVGIGQISSEVPQNLSASRPQDRQFILSSKKLLLSDSGFYLCAWSVSYRGTEAFFGQGTRLTVV.

This clone was seen a handful of times. The CDR3 is CASSESSNEQYF. Written as DNA, the CDR3 is TGTGCCAGCAGTGAATCGTCGAACGAGCAGTACTTC. The chain couples TRBV25-1 to TRBJ2-7; no definite D call. Germline loops: CDR1 MGHDK, CDR2 SYGVNS. V was pared by 1 base and J by 5 bases, with 6 bases between. The length of the CDR3 is 12 residues.

This clone was seen only once. The V gene is TRBV7-8, the J gene TRBJ2-5, with D possibly called TRBD1 or TRBD2 (6 bases each). CDR1 is SGHVS and CDR2 is FQNEAQ in the germline V gene. V dropped 1 base and J dropped 5 bases, with 20 bases sitting between them. The CDR3 consists of 17 residues. In nucleotides, the CDR3 is TGTGCCAGCAGCTTAGATACACCGGGACAAGGGAGGGAGACCCAGTACTTC. It translates to CASSLDTPGQGRETQYF.

DNA of the CDR3: TGTGCCAGTAGTATATCATCTGGAAACACCATATATTTT. This gives the protein CASSISSGNTIYF. V gene TRBV19 combines with J gene TRBJ1-3; D call uncertain. Trimming took 2 bases from V and 1 from J, leaving 3 bases between them. The CDR3 is 13 amino acids. Per the germline V gene, CDR1 is LNHDA and CDR2 is SQIVND (reference sequence).

The chain recombines TRBV7-8 with TRBJ2-5; 12 positions agree with TRBD2. In germline, CDR1 is SGHVS, CDR2 FQNEAQ. The CDR3 has 16 amino acids. V shed 1 base, J shed 4 bases, and the junction held 4 bases outside the gene matches. CDR3 DNA sequence: TGTGCCAGCAGCTTAGTGGAGACTAGCGGGGGAGAGACCCAGTACTTC. It codes for CASSLVETSGGETQYF.

This clone was counted once. J is TRBJ2-3 and V is TRBV5-5, with D unclear. Germline V gene lookup returns CDR1 SGHKS and CDR2 YYEKEE (reference sequence). V lost 0 bases, J lost 0 bases, and 8 bases lay in between. This CDR3 contains 15 residues. CDR3 sequence (DNA): TGTGCCAGCAGCTTGGCGGCAGCAAGCACAGATACGCAGTATTTT. Translation gives CASSLAAASTDTQYF.

The V and J genes are TRBV9 and TRBJ1-5, with a tentative D call TRBD1 (6 bases). The V gene's germline CDR1 is SGDLS and CDR2 YYNGEE. Trimming pared 4 bases from V and 7 bases from J, leaving 18 bases between. The CDR3 has 15 amino acids. The CDR3 loop reads CASSLGQSPNQPQHF. The CDR3 nucleotides are TGTGCCAGCAGCTTAGGACAGTCACCCAACCAGCCCCAGCATTTT.

The chain is built from TRBV9 and TRBJ2-7, with 7 bases identical to TRBD2. The junction had 6 bases not matched to a gene; V was cut back by 0 bases and J by 3 bases. Per germline, CDR1 SGDLS and CDR2 YYNGEE. The CDR3 covers 15 residues. CDR3 DNA sequence: TGTGCCAGCAGCGTAGATGGGGGGGGGAGCTACGAGCAGTACTTC. Translated, it gives CASSVDGGGSYEQYF.

V is TRBV14 and J is TRBJ1-2, with D perhaps matching TRBD1 (5 bases). V lost 0 bases to trimming and J lost 5 bases, with 13 bases between them. The germline V gene encodes CDR1 SGHDN and CDR2 FVKESK. The CDR3 covers 15 residues. The CDR3 sequence is CASSQDSGTPYGYTF. CDR3 coding DNA: TGTGCCAGCAGCCAAGATAGTGGGACTCCTTATGGCTACACCTTC.

The V gene is TRBV27, the J gene TRBJ1-4, with a tentative D call TRBD1 (6 bases). This CDR3 is built from 14 residues. V lost 2 bases, J lost 6 bases, and 10 bases lay in between. In germline, CDR1 is MNHEY, CDR2 SMNVEV (reference sequence). CDR3 amino acids: CASSLRGAHEKLFF. The DNA of the CDR3 is TGTGCCAGCAGTTTAAGGGGGGCTCATGAAAAACTGTTTTTT.

This chain links TRBV7-9 with TRBJ2-5; 7 bases match TRBD2. The CDR3 has 15 residues. Trimming removed 3 bases from V and 9 bases from J; junction bases left unmatched: 13. Germline V CDR1 and CDR2: SEHNR, FQNEAQ (reference sequence). The CDR3 region is CASSFLYLADSAQYF. CDR3 in DNA: TGTGCCAGCAGCTTTCTCTACCTAGCGGATTCCGCCCAGTACTTC. Complete variable domain (other parts from reference TRBV7-9 and TRBJ2-5): DTGVSQNPRHKITKRGQNVTFRCDPISEHNRLYWYRQTLGQGPEFLTYFQNEAQLEKSRLLSDRFSAERPKGSFSTLEIQRTEQGDSAMYLCASSFLYLADSAQYFGPGTRLLVL.

This sequence joins TRBV5-1 and TRBJ1-1; D remains ambiguous. Germline V gene data show CDR1 as SGHRS and CDR2 as YFSETQ. The CDR3 contains 13 residues. V lost 0 bases and J lost 6, with 9 bases in between. CDR3 protein: CASSLAAGSEAFF. For the CDR3, the DNA is TGCGCCAGCAGCTTGGCCGCCGGGTCTGAAGCTTTCTTT. Together with reference TRBV5-1 and TRBJ1-1, the CDR3 gives the full variable domain: KAGVTQTPRYLIKTRGQQVTLSCSPISGHRSVSWYQQTPGQGLQFLFEYFSETQRNKGNFPGRFSGRQFSNSRSEMNVSTLELGDSALYLCASSLAAGSEAFFGQGTRLTVV.

V and J are TRBV7-9 and TRBJ1-1; D remains ambiguous. Germline lookup yields CDR1 SEHNR and CDR2 FQNEAQ (reference sequence). This CDR3 has 13 amino acids. Trimming cost V 5 bases and J 4 bases, with 11 bases left between them. CDR3 sequence reads: CASSPQWGTEAFF. CDR3 nucleotide sequence: TGTGCCAGCAGCCCACAGTGGGGCACTGAAGCTTTCTTT.

This chain joins TRBV27 and TRBJ2-1, with D maybe TRBD2 (7 bases). Germline V lookup: CDR1 MNHEY, CDR2 SMNVEV (reference sequence). The CDR3 contains 15 residues. Trimming removed 8 bases from V and 8 bases from J, with 22 bases in between. This chain's CDR3 is CASQGGGPARHEQFF. CDR3 coding DNA: TGTGCCAGCCAAGGGGGGGGTCCAGCCCGTCATGAGCAGTTCTTC.

The rearrangement links TRBV2 to TRBJ1-1, with a weak D call TRBD1 (6 bases). V gave up 2 bases and J gave up 1 base, with 14 bases separating them. This CDR3 spans 16 amino acids. CDR1 and CDR2 (germline): SNHLY, FYNNEI. The CDR3 reads CASSEMQGPSNTEAFF. CDR3 nucleotide sequence: TGTGCCAGCAGTGAAATGCAGGGGCCTTCGAACACTGAAGCTTTCTTT.

This clone was counted only a few times. The rearrangement uses TRBV19 and TRBJ1-1; D is uncertain. V gave up 8 bases and J gave up 4 bases, with 11 bases separating them. CDR1 and CDR2 from the germline V gene are LNHDA and SQIVND (reference sequence). The CDR3 totals 12 residues. CDR3: CASLGRGTEAFF. The CDR3 coding sequence is TGTGCCAGTCTAGGGCGGGGCACTGAAGCTTTCTTT. The full variable domain, in which reference TRBV19 and TRBJ1-1 provide the parts outside the CDR3, is DGGITQSPKYLFRKEGQNVTLSCEQNLNHDAMYWYRQDPGQGLRLIYYSQIVNDFQKGDIAEGYSVSREKKESFPLTVTSAQKNPTAFYLCASLGRGTEAFFGQGTRLTVV.

The chain employs TRBV7-2 and TRBJ2-3; 10 bases are a match to TRBD1. V lost 8 bases, J lost 6 bases, and 11 bases stayed unmatched. The CDR3 consists of 15 residues. In germline, CDR1 is SGHTA, CDR2 FQGNSA. The CDR3 bases are TGTGCCAGCTCCGACTCCCGGACAGGGGGGGATACGCAGTATTTT. Protein product: CASSDSRTGGDTQYF.

The rearrangement joins TRBV27 to TRBJ2-3, with 8 bases matching TRBD2. In germline, CDR1 is MNHEY, CDR2 SMNVEV (reference sequence). The CDR3 sequence is 12 residues long. J gave up 8 bases and V 10 bases, and 8 bases lay outside the gene matches. CDR3 protein: CATAPTSGTQYF. DNA for the CDR3: TGTGCCACCGCCCCAACTAGCGGTACGCAGTATTTT.